The 18 T cell receptor beta chains below all came from one sample that was sequenced in a study of T cell responses to AZD1222 COVID-19 vaccine. The data were produced by immunoSEQ multiplex PCR, yet TCRdb's version contains in-frame clones alone and is incomplete. The sample holds about 140,000 clones; roughly 93% are singletons and the top ten take 0.85% to 0.95%. Here the sequenced sample was peripheral blood, taken on day 0 of MenACWY control vaccination. The receptors here all came from an adult in good health.

The chain couples TRBV28 to TRBJ2-1; 7 nucleotides align to TRBD2. The CDR3 has 17 residues. The germline V gene has CDR1 MDHEN and CDR2 SYDVKM. Germline trimming cut 1 base from V and 6 bases from J; bases unmatched to any gene: 12. CDR3 amino acids: CASSLLTSPGSANEQFF. The CDR3 nucleotides read TGTGCCAGCAGTTTATTGACTAGCCCTGGGTCTGCCAATGAGCAGTTCTTC.

This chain links TRBV10-3 with TRBJ2-7, with 7 bases fitting TRBD2. J gave up 5 bases and V 10 bases, and 11 bases lay outside the gene matches. Germline values: CDR1 ENHRY, CDR2 SYGVKD. This CDR3 has 13 residues. The CDR3 loop is CATKPGTKNEQYF. The CDR3 DNA reads TGTGCCACGAAACCCGGGACTAAGAACGAGCAGTACTTC.

The chain combines TRBV6-1 with TRBJ2-7; 13 positions agree with TRBD2. The junction had 8 bases not matched to a gene; V was cut back by 1 base and J by 5 bases. Germline V gene data show CDR1 as MNHNS and CDR2 as SASEGT. This CDR3 has 17 amino acids. CDR3 amino acids: CASSEVGGLAGFHEQYF. Here the CDR3 DNA reads TGTGCCAGCAGTGAAGTTGGGGGACTAGCGGGATTCCACGAGCAGTACTTC.

V gene TRBV2 combines with J gene TRBJ2-7; perhaps TRBD2 as D (6 bases). Trimming pared 1 base from V and 0 bases from J, leaving 10 bases between. This CDR3 is built from 15 residues. The germline CDR1 and CDR2 sequences are SNHLY and FYNNEI. The CDR3 region has the DNA TGTGCCAGCAGTGAAGGCGGAGGGAGCTCCTACGAGCAGTACTTC. Its translation: CASSEGGGSSYEQYF.

The rearrangement joins TRBV2 to TRBJ1-5, with D perhaps TRBD1 (5 bases). Germline-derived CDR1 and CDR2 are SNHLY and FYNNEI. Trimming stripped 3 bases from V and 5 bases from J, with 11 bases between. The CDR3 has 14 residues. CDR3 sequence (DNA): TGTGCCAGCAGTGAGGCCAGCAGGGATCAGCCCCAGCATTTT. It is translated as CASSEASRDQPQHF. Full variable domain (rest looked up from reference TRBV2 and TRBJ1-5): EPEVTQTPSHQVTQMGQEVILRCVPISNHLYFYWYRQILGQKVEFLVSFYNNEISEKSEIFDDQFSVERPDGSNFTLKIRSTKLEDSAMYFCASSEASRDQPQHFGDGTRLSIL.

The chain has TRBV19 and TRBJ1-1, with D possibly TRBD1 on 5 matching bases. Germline CDR1 and CDR2: LNHDA and SQIVND (reference sequence). V dropped 3 bases and J dropped 6 bases, with 14 bases sitting between them. The CDR3 runs 14 residues. Written as DNA, the CDR3 is TGTGCCAGTAGTATGGGGGGGGTAGCGGCTGAAGCTTTCTTT. Residues: CASSMGGVAAEAFF.

The V and J genes are TRBV5-1 and TRBJ2-1; 10 bases align to TRBD2. Germline CDR1 SGHRS, CDR2 YFSETQ. J lost 8 bases, V lost 6 bases, and 14 bases had no gene match. CDR3 length: 16 amino acids. The DNA for the CDR3 is TGCGCCAGCAACCCCAGCGGGAGGGCCGATTTCTATGAGCAGTTCTTC. It specifies CASNPSGRADFYEQFF.

This sequence joins TRBV6-5 and TRBJ1-2; TRBD1 might be the D (5 bases). The V and J ends lost 6 bases and 5 bases respectively, with 13 bases between them. This CDR3 contains 13 residues. Germline V gene sequence: CDR1 MNHEY, CDR2 SVGAGI. The CDR3 loop reads CASSSRESYGYTF. The CDR3 bases are TGTGCCAGCAGCAGCAGGGAATCGTATGGCTACACCTTC.

The chain has TRBV2 and TRBJ1-1; 7 positions match TRBD1. Per germline, CDR1 SNHLY and CDR2 FYNNEI. The CDR3 spans 14 residues. The junction had 8 bases not matched to a gene; V was cut back by 6 bases and J by 4 bases. Written as DNA, the CDR3 is TGTGCCAGCAGGGGTGACAGGGTATTCACTGAAGCTTTCTTT. Its protein is CASRGDRVFTEAFF.

About this clone itself: Different DNA sequences within this sample yield the same CDR3. This chain connects TRBV6-5 to TRBJ1-2; D remains unclear. The CDR3 is 13 amino acids. Per germline, CDR1 MNHEY and CDR2 SVGAGI. Trimming left V 0 bases short and J 8 bases short, with 10 bases between. The CDR3 reads CASSYSGPYGYTF. DNA for the CDR3: TGTGCCAGCAGTTACTCAGGGCCCTACGGCTACACCTTC.

The chain combines TRBV30 with TRBJ2-5, with 7 bases identical to TRBD2. This CDR3 region has 16 residues. Germline loops: CDR1 GTSNPN, CDR2 SVGIG (reference sequence). Germline trimming cut 0 bases from V and 5 bases from J; bases unmatched to any gene: 12. The CDR3 coding sequence is TGTGCCTGGAGTGTACAAGGCGCGGGAGTGTGGGAGACCCAGTACTTC. It yields the protein CAWSVQGAGVWETQYF.

The count of this clone is one. The chain is built from TRBV18 and TRBJ2-3, with D hard to call. Germline loops: CDR1 KGHSH, CDR2 LQKENI. V lost 1 base to trimming and J lost 4 bases, with 6 bases between them. This CDR3 region has 13 residues. The CDR3 DNA is TGTGCCAGCTCACCACTAGGCGCAGATACGCAGTATTTT. Translating it yields CASSPLGADTQYF.

DNA of the CDR3: TGCAGTGCTAGTGTGGGCGGTTCACCCCTCCACTTT. It encodes CSASVGGSPLHF. The rearrangement links TRBV20-1 to TRBJ1-6; D is undetermined. This CDR3 is built from 12 residues. V shed 3 bases and J shed 9 bases, with 9 bases lying between them. The germline CDR1 and CDR2 sequences are DFQATT and SNEGSKA (reference sequence).

CDR3 coding DNA: TGTGCCAGCAGAAGGGGTTCTGGAAACACCATATATTTT. Protein sequence: CASRRGSGNTIYF. The rearrangement joins TRBV6-5 to TRBJ1-3; possible D gene TRBD1, 5 bases. CDR3 length equals 13 residues. The germline V gene encodes CDR1 MNHEY and CDR2 SVGAGI. V was shortened by 6 bases and J by 1 base, with 7 bases between the two germline ends.

This clone was detected only once. The chain couples TRBV2 to TRBJ2-7, with TRBD1 as a possible D gene (5 bases). Trimming removed 4 bases from V and 5 bases from J, with 12 bases in between. CDR3 length equals 13 residues. Germline CDR1 SNHLY, CDR2 FYNNEI. CDR3 coding DNA: TGTGCCAGCAGTGTCAGAAGGGGCGACGAGCAGTACTTC. It yields the protein CASSVRRGDEQYF.

The chain links TRBV2 to TRBJ1-4, with 7 bases that match TRBD1. The CDR3 spans 14 residues. V was clipped by 7 bases and J by 4 bases; unmatched bases: 6. Germline CDR1 SNHLY, CDR2 FYNNEI. The CDR3 region has the DNA TGTGCCAGCAAGGGGGACAGATTTAATGAAAAACTGTTTTTT. Its translation is CASKGDRFNEKLFF.

The rearrangement links TRBV20-1 to TRBJ1-1; D remains unclear. Trimming stripped 4 bases from V and 4 bases from J, with 7 bases between. This CDR3 has 11 residues. Germline V gives CDR1 DFQATT, CDR2 SNEGSKA (reference sequence). CDR3: CSATTGTEAFF. The CDR3 nucleotides are TGCAGTGCTACGACTGGCACTGAAGCTTTCTTT.

The chain joins TRBV25-1 to TRBJ1-4; perhaps TRBD1 as D (6 bases). The germline V and J ends were trimmed by 2 bases and 2 bases, with 9 bases remaining between them. This CDR3 region has 15 residues. From germline, CDR1 is MGHDK and CDR2 SYGVNS. The CDR3 bases are TGTGCCAGCAGTGAAGGGGGGCAGACTAATGAAAAACTGTTTTTT. Its translation is CASSEGGQTNEKLFF.